The entry below describes one TCR beta chain. V shed 8 bases and J 0 bases; nucleotides not matched to a gene: 5. Germline CDR1 reads LNHNV; CDR2 reads YYDKDF (reference sequence). The CDR3 totals 14 residues. The PCR employed 60 Vbeta primers together with 13 Jbeta primers. Clones were read by immunoSEQ multiplex PCR, and TCRdb kept only the in-frame ones, dropping some. The table has about 170,000 clones, roughly 67% seen once. This specimen comes from a study of cytomegalovirus exposure and HLA in healthy donors. Each donor was nominally healthy when sampled (though unrecorded immune exposures were likely).

This TCR derives from a woman in her late teens or twenties in good health and CMV-seropositive. V and J are TRBV15 and TRBJ2-3; 7 nucleotides agree with TRBD2. Sequenced: PBMCs. CDR3 amino acids: CATGSSGSTDTQYF. CDR3 coding DNA: TGTGCCACCGGGTCTAGCGGAAGCACAGATACGCAGTATTTT.